These T cell receptor beta chains were read from a single sample in a study of shared clonotypes between healthy human individuals. The data were produced by immunoSEQ multiplex PCR, yet TCRdb's version contains in-frame clones alone and is incomplete. The table lists approximately 710,000 clones, 90% of them singletons, with around a third in the top ten. Sequencing was performed on memory CD8+ T cells from PBMCs. The receptors shown here come from a man between 18 and 29 years old in good health. Some clones in this sample may be carry-over from other donors' samples. CDR3s include the opening cysteine and the closing phenylalanine or tryptophan. The D gene is left open where the match is weak. Clone size is not always given. Where it is, it says once, few, many or a class for expanded clones.

d_gene: TRBD2
abundance: many
v_gene: TRBV9
j_gene: TRBJ2-1
CDR3nt: TGTGCCAGCAGCGTAGCATGGACTAGGTCCAATGAGCAGTTCTTC
CDR3aa: CASSVAWTRSNEQFF

d_gene: NA
abundance: NA
v_gene: TRBV27
j_gene: TRBJ1-1
CDR3nt: TGTGCCAGCAGTTTATCCGCCCCGGGCGGAGTCACTGAAGCTTTCTTT
CDR3aa: CASSLSAPGGVTEAFF

d_gene: NA
abundance: NA
v_gene: TRBV28
j_gene: TRBJ2-3
CDR3nt: TGTGCCAGCAGACGTTTAGCGGAGACAACAGATACGCAGTATTTT
CDR3aa: CASRRLAETTDTQYF

d_gene: NA
abundance: NA
v_gene: TRBV29-1
j_gene: TRBJ2-7
CDR3nt: TGCAGCGTTGAAGATAGGTACGGTAGATACGAGCAGTACTTC
CDR3aa: CSVEDRYGRYEQYF

d_gene: NA
abundance: NA
v_gene: TRBV27
j_gene: TRBJ2-1
CDR3nt: TGTGCCAGCAGATGGAGCTCCTACAATGAGCAGTTCTTC
CDR3aa: CASRWSSYNEQFF

d_gene: TRBD1
abundance: NA
v_gene: TRBV27
j_gene: TRBJ1-1
CDR3nt: TGTGCCAGCAGTCCTGGACAGGGGATTTATTGGAACACTGAAGCTTTCTTT
CDR3aa: CASSPGQGIYWNTEAFF

d_gene: TRBD1
abundance: NA
v_gene: TRBV25-1
j_gene: TRBJ2-2
CDR3nt: TGTGCCAGCAGGACCGGGACAGCCAACGCCGGGGAGCTGTTTTTT
CDR3aa: CASRTGTANAGELFF

d_gene: NA
abundance: NA
v_gene: TRBV5-1
j_gene: TRBJ2-6
CDR3nt: TGCGCCAGCAGCTTGAGTTTGTGGTCGAGCTCTGGGGCCAACGTCCTGACTTTC
CDR3aa: CASSLSLWSSSGANVLTF

d_gene: NA
abundance: NA
v_gene: TRBV7-9
j_gene: TRBJ1-2
CDR3nt: TGTGCCAGCAGCTCCCCCGGAGATGGCTACACCTTC
CDR3aa: CASSSPGDGYTF

d_gene: TRBD1
abundance: NA
v_gene: TRBV5-1
j_gene: TRBJ2-1
CDR3nt: TGCGCCAGCAGCTGGGACAGACGCTCCTACAATGAGCAGTTCTTC
CDR3aa: CASSWDRRSYNEQFF

d_gene: NA
abundance: NA
v_gene: TRBV19
j_gene: TRBJ2-3
CDR3nt: TGTGCCAGTAGTCGAGTATACACAGATACGCAGTATTTT
CDR3aa: CASSRVYTDTQYF

d_gene: NA
abundance: NA
v_gene: TRBV27
j_gene: TRBJ2-1
CDR3nt: TGTGCCAGCAGTGACAACAGGGTCAATGAGCAGTTCTTC
CDR3aa: CASSDNRVNEQFF

d_gene: NA
abundance: NA
v_gene: TRBV29-1
j_gene: TRBJ2-3
CDR3nt: TGCAGCGCACTAGTAGCGCTACTTGGAGATACGCAGTATTTT
CDR3aa: CSALVALLGDTQYF

d_gene: NA
abundance: NA
v_gene: TRBV20-1
j_gene: TRBJ2-7
CDR3nt: TGCAGTGCTACCCCTCTGTACGAGCAGTACTTC
CDR3aa: CSATPLYEQYF

d_gene: NA
abundance: NA
v_gene: TRBV19
j_gene: TRBJ2-7
CDR3nt: TGTGCCAGTAGCCCTTGGCGGGGCAGGTCCTACGAGCAGTACTTC
CDR3aa: CASSPWRGRSYEQYF

d_gene: TRBD1
abundance: NA
v_gene: TRBV5-4
j_gene: TRBJ1-1
CDR3nt: TGTGCCAGCAGCCGACAGGGGGAAGGTACTGAAGCTTTCTTT
CDR3aa: CASSRQGEGTEAFF

d_gene: TRBD2
abundance: NA
v_gene: TRBV4-2
j_gene: TRBJ2-5
CDR3nt: TGTGCCAGCAGCCAAGATCCTAGCGGGAGGTCGGAGACCCAGTACTTC
CDR3aa: CASSQDPSGRSETQYF

d_gene: TRBD2
abundance: NA
v_gene: TRBV5-1
j_gene: TRBJ2-7
CDR3nt: TGCGCCAGCAGGGCCGGGACTAGCCGTGTCGAGCAGTACTTC
CDR3aa: CASRAGTSRVEQYF

d_gene: NA
abundance: NA
v_gene: TRBV29-1
j_gene: TRBJ2-7
CDR3nt: TGCAGCGCAGGGGACTATTCGACCTACGAGCAGTACTTC
CDR3aa: CSAGDYSTYEQYF

d_gene: TRBD1
abundance: NA
v_gene: TRBV7-9
j_gene: TRBJ1-1
CDR3nt: TGTGCCAGCACCCCAGGGGGGGAGGGGATTCGGACTGAAGCTTTCTTT
CDR3aa: CASTPGGEGIRTEAFF

d_gene: TRBD1
abundance: NA
v_gene: TRBV9
j_gene: TRBJ2-7
CDR3nt: TGTGCCAGCAGCCTGAGTCCGGGACAGGGGACTCGGGAGCAGTACTTC
CDR3aa: CASSLSPGQGTREQYF

d_gene: NA
abundance: NA
v_gene: TRBV2
j_gene: TRBJ1-2
CDR3nt: TGTGCCAGCAGTGAAAGCGTCGTCAGCCCGGATGGCTACACCTTC
CDR3aa: CASSESVVSPDGYTF

d_gene: NA
abundance: NA
v_gene: TRBV12-2
j_gene: TRBJ2-2
CDR3nt: TGTGCAAGTCGCTTACACCTGGGGGAACTTAACACCGGGGAGCTGTTTTTT
CDR3aa: CASRLHLGELNTGELFF

d_gene: NA
abundance: NA
v_gene: TRBV2
j_gene: TRBJ1-4
CDR3nt: TGTGCCAGCACCTCCGGGACAAGGGTTGAAAAACTGTTTTTT
CDR3aa: CASTSGTRVEKLFF

d_gene: NA
abundance: NA
v_gene: TRBV27
j_gene: TRBJ2-1
CDR3nt: TGTGCCAGCAGTTTCATAGGGGGGGAGGGCAATGAGCAGTTCTTC
CDR3aa: CASSFIGGEGNEQFF

d_gene: NA
abundance: NA
v_gene: TRBV27
j_gene: TRBJ1-1
CDR3nt: TGTGCCAGCAGAGCAGGGTATACTGAAGCTTTCTTT
CDR3aa: CASRAGYTEAFF

d_gene: TRBD1
abundance: NA
v_gene: TRBV27
j_gene: TRBJ2-7
CDR3nt: TGTGCCAGCAGTCTAAACGCCGGGACAGTCTACTACGAGCAGTACTTC
CDR3aa: CASSLNAGTVYYEQYF

d_gene: NA
abundance: NA
v_gene: TRBV6-1
j_gene: TRBJ2-6
CDR3nt: TGTGCCAGCACCTCGGACGTCTCTGGGGCCAACGTCCTGACTTTC
CDR3aa: CASTSDVSGANVLTF

d_gene: TRBD1
abundance: NA
v_gene: TRBV27
j_gene: TRBJ1-5
CDR3nt: TGTGCCAGCAGGACAGGGTTCAATCAGCCCCAGCATTTT
CDR3aa: CASRTGFNQPQHF

d_gene: NA
abundance: NA
v_gene: TRBV7-9
j_gene: TRBJ2-2
CDR3nt: TGTGCCAGCAGCTTAGGCAGGCGGGCACCGAACACCGGGGAGCTGTTTTTT
CDR3aa: CASSLGRRAPNTGELFF

d_gene: TRBD2
abundance: NA
v_gene: TRBV5-6
j_gene: TRBJ2-1
CDR3nt: TGTGCCAGCAGCTTAGGGACTAGCTCCTACAATGAGCAGTTCTTC
CDR3aa: CASSLGTSSYNEQFF

d_gene: NA
abundance: NA
v_gene: TRBV7-9
j_gene: TRBJ2-2
CDR3nt: TGTGCCAGCAGCTTAGCGCCCGGAAGGGAGTCCGGGGAGCTGTTTTTT
CDR3aa: CASSLAPGRESGELFF

d_gene: NA
abundance: once
v_gene: TRBV7-6
j_gene: TRBJ2-7
CDR3nt: TGTGCCAGCAGCTTATGGGGGGGCGGGAGTTACGAGCAGTACTTC
CDR3aa: CASSLWGGGSYEQYF

d_gene: TRBD1
abundance: NA
v_gene: TRBV6-5
j_gene: TRBJ1-6
CDR3nt: TGTGCCAGCAGCCCCGACAGGGGTAGAAATTCACCCCTCCACTTT
CDR3aa: CASSPDRGRNSPLHF

d_gene: NA
abundance: NA
v_gene: TRBV7-7
j_gene: TRBJ2-2
CDR3nt: TGTGCCAGCAGCTTAGGCGCGAACACCGGGGAGCTGTTTTTT
CDR3aa: CASSLGANTGELFF

d_gene: TRBD1
abundance: once
v_gene: TRBV7-2
j_gene: TRBJ1-2
CDR3nt: TGTGCCAGCAGACCCGACAGGGACCTCGGCTACACCTTC
CDR3aa: CASRPDRDLGYTF

d_gene: NA
abundance: NA
v_gene: TRBV7-9
j_gene: TRBJ1-2
CDR3nt: TGTGCCAGCAGCCTTCGGGAGGAGACTGACTATGGCTACACCTTC
CDR3aa: CASSLREETDYGYTF

d_gene: NA
abundance: once
v_gene: TRBV7-8
j_gene: TRBJ2-5
CDR3nt: TGTGCCAGCAGCTTCCGGGTGGGGGAGCAGGAGACCCAGTACTTC
CDR3aa: CASSFRVGEQETQYF

d_gene: NA
abundance: NA
v_gene: TRBV11-2
j_gene: TRBJ2-7
CDR3nt: TGTGCCAGCAGCTTAGTATCACCCGAGCAGTACTTC
CDR3aa: CASSLVSPEQYF

d_gene: NA
abundance: NA
v_gene: TRBV7-6
j_gene: TRBJ2-7
CDR3nt: TGTGCCAGCAGCTCAATCAGGGACGAGCAGTACTTC
CDR3aa: CASSSIRDEQYF

d_gene: NA
abundance: NA
v_gene: TRBV15
j_gene: TRBJ2-2
CDR3nt: TGTGCCACCAGCAGAGATCGTAGTCCGATCGGGGAGCTGTTTTTT
CDR3aa: CATSRDRSPIGELFF

d_gene: TRBD1
abundance: NA
v_gene: TRBV10-3
j_gene: TRBJ2-2
CDR3nt: TGTGCCATCAGGGGGACCGGGACAGGGAACGACACCGGGGAGCTGTTTTTT
CDR3aa: CAIRGTGTGNDTGELFF

d_gene: TRBD1
abundance: NA
v_gene: TRBV5-1
j_gene: TRBJ2-1
CDR3nt: TGCGCCAGCAGCTTGGTGGGACAGTGGGAGCAGTTCTTC
CDR3aa: CASSLVGQWEQFF

d_gene: TRBD2
abundance: NA
v_gene: TRBV5-1
j_gene: TRBJ2-1
CDR3nt: TGCGCCAGCAGCCCCGGGACTAGCGGGCGTTACAATGAGCAGTTCTTC
CDR3aa: CASSPGTSGRYNEQFF

d_gene: NA
abundance: NA
v_gene: TRBV6-5
j_gene: TRBJ2-7
CDR3nt: TGTGCCAGCAGTTACTCCACCGGACACCGTGGGTACGAGCAGTACTTC
CDR3aa: CASSYSTGHRGYEQYF

d_gene: NA
abundance: NA
v_gene: TRBV29-1
j_gene: TRBJ1-1
CDR3nt: TGCAGCGTTGATGTCGCGGTGAACACTGAAGCTTTCTTT
CDR3aa: CSVDVAVNTEAFF

d_gene: TRBD1
abundance: NA
v_gene: TRBV7-9
j_gene: TRBJ1-2
CDR3nt: TGTGCCAGCAGTTACCCTGGGACAGACCCCTATGGCTACACCTTC
CDR3aa: CASSYPGTDPYGYTF

d_gene: NA
abundance: NA
v_gene: TRBV9
j_gene: TRBJ2-7
CDR3nt: TGTGCCAGCAGCCCTGGATCTATAGAGCAGTACTTC
CDR3aa: CASSPGSIEQYF